This passage covers 15 T cell receptor beta chains from one sample sequenced in a study of cytomegalovirus exposure and HLA in healthy donors (dated by TCRdb to the late 2010s). The receptor library was made with the immunoSEQ multiplex PCR assay. For the multiplex PCR, a mixture combining 60 forward primers for TCR Vbeta segments and 13 reverse primers for TCR Jbeta segments was used. Here the immuneACCESS table is served through TCRdb, limited to in-frame sequences with V and J called. Missing clones are a known gap in these copies; in checked studies unresolved V genes cover under half, and the rest lacks a known reason. The sample yields about 170,000 clones; around 77% were counted once. Of the sample, roughly 1.9% falls within the top ten clones. Specimen: PBMCs. Every receptor here comes from a woman in her thirties in good health and CMV-seropositive.

The chain joins TRBV11-2 to TRBJ2-7; D may be TRBD2 (5 bases). The CDR3 is made up of 14 amino acids. Trimming removed 1 base at V and 3 bases at J, with 10 bases between. The germline gives CDR1 SGHAT, CDR2 FQNNGV. This CDR3 is CASSLGEILYEQYF. The CDR3 DNA reads TGTGCCAGCAGCTTAGGGGAGATCCTCTACGAGCAGTACTTC.

This clone has only a few counts. The chain is built from TRBV4-1 and TRBJ2-7; 10 bases are a match to TRBD2. The CDR3 has 15 amino acids. The germline CDR1 and CDR2 sequences are MGHRA and YSYEKL. Unmatched junction bases numbered 6, after V lost 4 bases and J lost 3 bases. The CDR3 DNA sequence: TGCGCCAGCAGCCGCGTATGGACTAGCGGCTACGAGCAGTACTTC. Protein sequence: CASSRVWTSGYEQYF.

This clone was seen only a few times. This chain links TRBV10-1 with TRBJ1-5, with 9 bases aligning to TRBD1. Germline assignment: CDR1 WNHNN and CDR2 SYGVQD (reference sequence). V shed 4 bases and J 7 bases; nucleotides not matched to a gene: 2. The CDR3 spans 13 residues. CDR3 sequence (DNA): TGCGCCAGCAGTGCCGGGACAGGGCAGCCCCAGCATTTT. It specifies CASSAGTGQPQHF.

This clone was observed once. J is TRBJ1-1 and V is TRBV29-1; 8 nucleotides align to TRBD1. The V gene's germline CDR1 is SQVTM and CDR2 ANQGSEA. The CDR3 extends over 15 amino acids. V dropped 5 bases and J dropped 2; count of bases not matched to a gene: 10. The CDR3 DNA sequence: TGCAGCGTTCCCCGACAGGGGTTTCCCAACACTGAAGCTTTCTTT. As protein: CSVPRQGFPNTEAFF.

The chain carries TRBV6-1 and TRBJ1-2; 7 bases align to TRBD1. Germline V gene sequence: CDR1 MNHNS, CDR2 SASEGT. The J segment lost 5 bases and the V segment lost 6 bases, leaving 6 bases of the junction unmatched. CDR3 length equals 13 residues. Written as DNA, the CDR3 is TGTGCCAGCAGGGACAGGATGGAGTATGGCTACACCTTC. Its translation: CASRDRMEYGYTF.

The J gene is TRBJ2-3, the V gene TRBV19; 14 bases map to TRBD2. Per the germline V gene, CDR1 is LNHDA and CDR2 is SQIVND (reference sequence). The CDR3 loop spans 16 amino acids. V was clipped by 3 bases and J by 10 bases; unmatched bases: 9. CDR3 in amino acids: CASSIGRLAGGLAQYF. The DNA of the CDR3 is TGTGCCAGTAGTATTGGAAGACTAGCGGGAGGGTTGGCGCAGTATTTT.

V gene TRBV30 combines with J gene TRBJ1-1; no clear D gene. This CDR3 comprises 13 residues. Germline CDR1 is GTSNPN and CDR2 is SVGIG (reference sequence). The V end lost 5 bases, the J end lost 1 base, and 11 bases lay between the germline ends. CDR3 sequence reads: CAWAAGRNTEAFF. The CDR3, as DNA: TGTGCCTGGGCCGCGGGGAGGAACACTGAAGCTTTCTTT.

The V and J genes are TRBV4-3 and TRBJ2-3; 9 bases are a match to TRBD1. V lost 5 bases, J lost 1 base, and 1 base stayed unmatched. There are 14 residues in the CDR3. Germline V lookup: CDR1 LGHNA, CDR2 YSLEER. Here the CDR3 reads CASSWTGGTDTQYF. The CDR3 DNA reads as TGCGCCAGCAGCTGGACAGGGGGCACAGATACGCAGTATTTT.

The chain carries TRBV28 and TRBJ1-2; TRBD1 might be the D (6 bases). The germline gives CDR1 MDHEN, CDR2 SYDVKM. Trimming pared 7 bases from V and 8 bases from J, leaving 23 bases between. The CDR3 length is 15 residues. Here the CDR3 reads CASTLLIPGEGGYTF. CDR3 sequence (DNA): TGTGCCAGCACCCTACTGATCCCAGGGGAAGGGGGCTACACCTTC.

The V call is TRBV5-6, the J call TRBJ2-3, with 10 bases fitting TRBD1. In germline, CDR1 is SGHDT, CDR2 YYEEEE. Trimming took 4 bases from V and 4 from J; bases not matched to a gene: 6. The CDR3 is 15 amino acids. The CDR3 DNA is TGTGCCAGCAGCGGAAGACAGGGGGCGGCAGATACGCAGTATTTT. This translates into CASSGRQGAADTQYF. Full variable domain (outside the CDR3, taken from reference TRBV5-6 and TRBJ2-3): DAGVTQSPTHLIKTRGQQVTLRCSPKSGHDTVSWYQQALGQGPQFIFQYYEEEERQRGNFPDRFSGHQFPNYSSELNVNALLLGDSALYLCASSGRQGAADTQYFGPGTRLTVL.

The V gene is TRBV7-9, the J gene TRBJ1-4; TRBD1 aligns across 9 bases. V lost 6 bases to trimming and J lost 8 bases; unmatched junction nucleotides: 10. This CDR3 region has 15 residues. CDR1 is SEHNR, CDR2 FQNEAQ, per germline (reference sequence). As DNA, the CDR3 is TGTGCCAGCAGTACACCGGGACAGGGAGGAGAAAAACTGTTTTTT. Protein: CASSTPGQGGEKLFF.

The rearrangement joins TRBV27 to TRBJ2-3; D is possibly TRBD1 (6 bases). The CDR3 is 15 amino acids. V shed 5 bases and J shed 4 bases, with 16 bases lying between them. Germline V gives CDR1 MNHEY, CDR2 SMNVEV (reference sequence). The CDR3 reads CASSTQGNRADTQYF. DNA for the CDR3: TGTGCCAGCAGTACACAGGGCAATCGGGCAGATACGCAGTATTTT.

DNA for the CDR3: TGTGCCAGCAGCCGGGGAAGGGTAGCTAACTATGGCTACACCTTC. Translated: CASSRGRVANYGYTF. The chain carries TRBV7-2 and TRBJ1-2; no definite D call. CDR1 is SGHTA and CDR2 is FQGNSA in the germline V gene. The V and J ends lost 5 bases and 0 bases respectively, with 13 bases between them. The CDR3 length is 15 residues.

This clone appeared a single time. The V and J genes are TRBV5-6 and TRBJ2-1; the D gene is possibly TRBD2 (6 bases). The germline V and J ends were trimmed by 4 bases and 5 bases, with 25 bases remaining between them. CDR3 size: 18 residues. Germline V gene data show CDR1 as SGHDT and CDR2 as YYEEEE. The DNA for the CDR3 is TGTGCCAGCAGCCGCGGGGTGGGGGACCTGCTCCCTCACAATGAGCAGTTCTTC. Its translation is CASSRGVGDLLPHNEQFF. Full variable domain (remainder filled in from reference TRBV5-6 and TRBJ2-1): DAGVTQSPTHLIKTRGQQVTLRCSPKSGHDTVSWYQQALGQGPQFIFQYYEEEERQRGNFPDRFSGHQFPNYSSELNVNALLLGDSALYLCASSRGVGDLLPHNEQFFGPGTRLTVL.

The rearrangement uses TRBV23-1 and TRBJ1-5; weak D call: TRBD1 (6 bases). TRBV23-1 is marked as an open reading frame, function uncertain. The CDR3 sequence is 16 residues long. V was cut by 3 bases and J by 4 bases, with 16 bases left in between. The CDR3 nucleotides read TGCGCCAGCAGTCATAAGGACAGTTTTCGTAATCAGCCCCAGCATTTT. Its protein is CASSHKDSFRNQPQHF.